This TCR beta chain appears in the sequencing data of a study of PD-1 blockade in classical Hodgkin lymphoma. Findings of the study overall: Relapsed/refractory patients reportedly had the lowest baseline TCR diversity, below newly diagnosed patients, who were below healthy donors.

The germline V and J ends were trimmed by 0 bases and 1 base, with 6 bases remaining between them. The CDR3 runs 14 residues. Germline CDR1 SGHNT, CDR2 YYREEE (reference sequence). On this clone itself: What it binds is not known.

Assay: immunoSEQ multiplex PCR; the TCRdb copy retains only in-frame clones and omits some. Of roughly 46,000 clones in the sample, about 80% were seen once. Documented time point: cycle 4 day 1 (C4D1), after less than 7 weeks of nivolumab. Relapses following autologous stem cell transplantation were seen in all patients, with brentuximab vedotin exposure varying. The origin of this receptor is a human donor with classical Hodgkin lymphoma. Sequenced here: peripheral blood mononuclear cells (PBMCs), sampled before the fourth cycle of nivolumab. The chain joins TRBV5-4 to TRBJ2-3, with D perhaps matching TRBD1 (5 bases). For the CDR3, the DNA is TGTGCCAGCAGCTTGGAGACAGGCACAGATACGCAGTATTTT. Protein sequence: CASSLETGTDTQYF.